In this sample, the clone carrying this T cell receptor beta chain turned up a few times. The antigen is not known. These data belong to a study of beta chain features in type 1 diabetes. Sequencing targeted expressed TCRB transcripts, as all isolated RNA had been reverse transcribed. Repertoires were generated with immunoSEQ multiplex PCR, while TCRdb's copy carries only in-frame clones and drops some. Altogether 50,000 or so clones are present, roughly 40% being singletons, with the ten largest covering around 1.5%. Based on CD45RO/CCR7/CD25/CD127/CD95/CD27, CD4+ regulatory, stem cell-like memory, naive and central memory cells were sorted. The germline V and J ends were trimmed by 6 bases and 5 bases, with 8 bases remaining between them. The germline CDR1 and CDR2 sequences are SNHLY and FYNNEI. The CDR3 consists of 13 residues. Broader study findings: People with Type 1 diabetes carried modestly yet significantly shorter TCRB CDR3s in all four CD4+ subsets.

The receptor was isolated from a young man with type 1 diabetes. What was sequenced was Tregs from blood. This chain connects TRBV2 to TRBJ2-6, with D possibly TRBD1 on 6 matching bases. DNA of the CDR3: TGTGCCAGCAGAGGGGACAGGGCCAACGTCCTGACTTTC. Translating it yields CASRGDRANVLTF. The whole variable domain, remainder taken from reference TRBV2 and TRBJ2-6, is EPEVTQTPSHQVTQMGQEVILRCVPISNHLYFYWYRQILGQKVEFLVSFYNNEISEKSEIFDDQFSVERPDGSNFTLKIRSTKLEDSAMYFCASRGDRANVLTFGAGSRLTVL.